The source of this TCR beta chain is a study of T cell changes during pregnancy in multiple sclerosis (dated by TCRdb to the late 2010s). Some background on the complete study: The study looked at changes in the T cell repertoire across pregnancy in women with multiple sclerosis.

Libraries were made using the immunoSEQ multiplex PCR assay. TCRdb carries this immuneACCESS record with in-frame sequences only. Its versions omit some clonotypes, under half of them owing to an unresolved V gene in the studies checked, with the rest unexplained. This sample lists approximately 32,000 clones; about 92% were detected once. Around 0.4% of the sample is taken by the ten largest. The cysteine opens and the phenylalanine closes a CDR3 of 12 amino acids. Of all the DNA, just the CDR3 is kept, 36 bases in frame from base 1. CDR1 and CDR2 are read off the germline V gene (reference sequence) as LNHDA and SQIVND. V is pared back by 6 bases and J by 3 bases, with 6 bases lying between the germline termini. Turning to this clone: Its antigen remains undetermined. Per-base quality was not reported, and no clone a single base away is much larger than it.

The V gene is TRBV19 and the J gene is TRBJ2-1, with a weak D call of TRBD2 (6 bases match). The clonotype was recovered from a female donor with multiple sclerosis, enrolled in a pregnancy study. The sequencing here drew on CD4+ T cells from peripheral blood mononuclear cells, taken in the second trimester of pregnancy. The nucleotides read TGTGCCAGTAGCGGGAGCTACAATGAGCAGTTCTTC. Translated, this is CASSGSYNEQFF.